This TCR beta chain was identified in a study of blood T cell repertoires in COVID-19. Overall study context: Sites in the United States, Italy and Spain provided acute and convalescent COVID-19 samples. Sample material is recorded as cDNA or gDNA derived from T cells, B-cell-depleted T cells, or PBMCs.

Trimming pared 5 bases from V and 0 bases from J, leaving 7 bases between. Per germline, CDR1 MNHEY and CDR2 SMNVEV (reference sequence). The CDR3 length is 13 residues. Recovery among Cohort 3 donors was established by two negative PCRs, clearance, or symptom resolution. As originally analysed: From reference gene primer amplification, estimates of nucleated cell counts were derived. Data came from immunoSEQ multiplex PCR; TCRdb stores just in-frame clones and leaves some out. That table supplies the V and J calls and clone size; D and trimming were determined from the DNA. The sample has 310,000 or so clones, 70% to 90% seen once.

Sequenced input: PBMCs or T cells enriched from blood (not recorded which). J is TRBJ1-1 and V is TRBV27; D not certain. This sequence was found in a woman aged 30 to 39 who had recovered from COVID-19. CDR3 bases: TGTGCCAGCAGTGGACTTCTGAACACTGAAGCTTTCTTT. As protein: CASSGLLNTEAFF.